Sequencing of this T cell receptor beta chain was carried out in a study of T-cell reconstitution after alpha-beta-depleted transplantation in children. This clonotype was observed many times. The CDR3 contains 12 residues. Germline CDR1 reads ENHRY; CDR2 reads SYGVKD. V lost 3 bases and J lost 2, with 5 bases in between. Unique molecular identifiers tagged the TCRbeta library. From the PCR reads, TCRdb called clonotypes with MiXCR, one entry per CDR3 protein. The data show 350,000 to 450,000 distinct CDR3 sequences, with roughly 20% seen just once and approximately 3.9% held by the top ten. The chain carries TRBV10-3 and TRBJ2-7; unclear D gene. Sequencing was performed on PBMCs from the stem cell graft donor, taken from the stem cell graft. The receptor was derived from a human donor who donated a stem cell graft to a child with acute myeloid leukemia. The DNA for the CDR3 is TGTGCCATCAGTGACCCAGCCTACGAGCAGTACTTC. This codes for CAISDPAYEQYF.